Listed here is a single T cell receptor (beta chain). Per the germline V gene, CDR1 is DFQATT and CDR2 is SNEGSKA (reference sequence). V was shortened by 3 bases and J by 7 bases, with 12 bases between the two germline ends. The CDR3 consists of 12 residues. The data were produced by immunoSEQ multiplex PCR, yet TCRdb's version contains in-frame clones alone and is incomplete. This table holds some 89,000 clones, about 84% found once. The data were obtained in a study of control samples from healthy donors and cancer patients. The chain is built from TRBV20-1 and TRBJ1-2; D is unresolved. The receptor was derived from a woman aged 40 to 50 in good health. The source material was blood. In nucleotides, the CDR3 is TGCAGTGCTAGTCTGACCGGCGGTGGCTACACCTTC. It codes for CSASLTGGGYTF.